A single sample gave rise to the 9 T cell receptor beta chains below, sequenced in a study of long-term antiretroviral therapy in people with HIV (dated by TCRdb to between 2021 and 2022). Sequencing of the TRB variable region was done with the immunoSEQ hsTCRB v3.0 assay at survey level resolution. The clones in this table, taken by TCRdb from immuneACCESS, are in-frame only. Not every clone is retained; where verified, under half of the shortfall comes from an unresolved V gene, and the cause of the rest is unknown. The sample table lists roughly 25,000 clones, over 75% of them with a count of one. The ten top clones hold about 5% of the sample. This specimen consisted of unsorted PBMCs, obtained 1.1 years before starting antiretroviral therapy. Every receptor here comes from a woman in her twenties or thirties with HIV.

The V call is TRBV7-2, the J call TRBJ1-1; D remains ambiguous. V was trimmed by 7 bases and J by 4 bases, leaving 16 bases between them. CDR3 length: 14 amino acids. Germline CDR1 SGHTA, CDR2 FQGNSA. The CDR3 here is CASTPRHGPTEAFF. The CDR3 DNA reads as TGTGCCAGCACTCCGCGGCACGGCCCCACTGAAGCTTTCTTT.

This clone was picked up one time. CDR3 bases: TGTGCCAGCAGCTTCCAGGCGGGAGTC. Protein sequence: CASSFQAGV. The chain carries TRBV5-8 and TRBJ2-7; D is perhaps TRBD2 (6 bases). Germline CDR1 is SGHTS and CDR2 is YDEGEE. This CDR3 comprises 9 residues.

The chain couples TRBV5-4 to TRBJ2-2; D gene ambiguous. Trimming shortened V by 1 base and J by 7 bases, and 5 bases separated the two germline ends. Germline loops: CDR1 SGHNT, CDR2 YYREEE (reference sequence). The CDR3 runs to 12 residues. This CDR3 reads CASSLFNGELFF. The CDR3 DNA follows: TGTGCCAGCAGCTTGTTTAACGGGGAGCTGTTTTTT.

The chain has TRBV5-1 and TRBJ1-1; TRBD1 is a possible D gene (5 bases). The germline gives CDR1 SGHRS, CDR2 YFSETQ. Trimming removed 7 bases from V and 3 bases from J, with 19 bases in between. There are 15 residues in the CDR3. CDR3 amino acids: CASRRGGGGDTEAFF. In DNA, the CDR3 is TGCGCCAGCCGCCGGGGCGGGGGGGGAGACACTGAAGCTTTCTTT.

The CDR3 DNA is TGTGCCTCCCAGGGGGGTGGCTACACCTTC. Amino acid sequence: CASQGGGYTF. This sequence joins TRBV30 and TRBJ1-2; 7 positions match TRBD1. Per the germline V gene, CDR1 is GTSNPN and CDR2 is SVGIG (reference sequence). J was trimmed by 7 bases and V by 7 bases; bases with no gene match: 3. The CDR3 extends over 10 amino acids.

The J gene is TRBJ1-1, the V gene TRBV19, with D possibly matching TRBD1 (6 bases). The V gene's germline CDR1 is LNHDA and CDR2 SQIVND (reference sequence). Trimming cost V 5 bases and J 1 base, with 17 bases left between them. The CDR3 loop spans 16 amino acids. Here the CDR3 DNA reads TGTGCCAGTAGTCTCCCACGGACAGCTGGGAACACTGAAGCTTTCTTT. It codes for CASSLPRTAGNTEAFF.

This chain joins TRBV2 and TRBJ2-1; possibly TRBD1 for D (5 bases). Trimming pared 1 base from V and 3 bases from J, leaving 13 bases between. The CDR3 spans 16 residues. Germline-derived CDR1 and CDR2 are SNHLY and FYNNEI. The CDR3 coding sequence is TGTGCCAGCAGTGAAGAGAGCCAGGGCGGCTACAATGAGCAGTTCTTC. Amino acids: CASSEESQGGYNEQFF.

J is TRBJ2-1 and V is TRBV15, with TRBD2 identical over 9 bases. Germline CDR1 LNHNV, CDR2 YYDKDF (reference sequence). This CDR3 comprises 16 residues. The V segment lost 3 bases and the J segment 4 bases; nucleotides outside the gene matches: 7. The CDR3 DNA reads as TGTGCCACCAGCAGTAGTAGCGGGGGAAATTACAATGAGCAGTTCTTC. This encodes CATSSSSGGNYNEQFF. Variable domain in full (rest from reference TRBV15 and TRBJ2-1): DAMVIQNPRYQVTQFGKPVTLSCSQTLNHNVMYWYQQKSSQAPKLLFHYYDKDFNNEADTPDNFQSRRPNTSFCFLDIRSPGLGDTAMYLCATSSSSGGNYNEQFFGPGTRLTVL.

The chain links TRBV10-3 to TRBJ2-2; 7 bases are a match to TRBD1. V shed 11 bases, J shed 2 bases, and the junction held 17 bases outside the gene matches. The CDR3 extends over 17 amino acids. Germline CDR1 is ENHRY and CDR2 is SYGVKD. CDR3 residues: CASKDPPGQKNTGELFF. The DNA for the CDR3 is TGTGCCTCAAAAGACCCCCCGGGACAGAAAAACACCGGGGAGCTGTTTTTT.